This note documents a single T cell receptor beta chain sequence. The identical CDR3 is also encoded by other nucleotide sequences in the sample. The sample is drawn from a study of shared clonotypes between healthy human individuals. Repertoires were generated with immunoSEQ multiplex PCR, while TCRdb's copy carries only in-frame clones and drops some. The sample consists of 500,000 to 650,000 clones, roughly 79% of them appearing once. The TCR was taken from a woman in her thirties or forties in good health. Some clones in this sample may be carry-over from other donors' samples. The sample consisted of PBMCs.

CDR3 nucleotide sequence: TGTGCCAGTAGTATAAGGGACTCCTCCTACGAGCAGTACTTC. Amino acids: CASSIRDSSYEQYF. This chain joins TRBV19 and TRBJ2-7; perhaps TRBD2 as D (6 bases). Trimming removed 2 bases from V and 0 bases from J, with 8 bases in between. Germline V gene sequence: CDR1 LNHDA, CDR2 SQIVND (reference sequence). This CDR3 contains 14 residues.